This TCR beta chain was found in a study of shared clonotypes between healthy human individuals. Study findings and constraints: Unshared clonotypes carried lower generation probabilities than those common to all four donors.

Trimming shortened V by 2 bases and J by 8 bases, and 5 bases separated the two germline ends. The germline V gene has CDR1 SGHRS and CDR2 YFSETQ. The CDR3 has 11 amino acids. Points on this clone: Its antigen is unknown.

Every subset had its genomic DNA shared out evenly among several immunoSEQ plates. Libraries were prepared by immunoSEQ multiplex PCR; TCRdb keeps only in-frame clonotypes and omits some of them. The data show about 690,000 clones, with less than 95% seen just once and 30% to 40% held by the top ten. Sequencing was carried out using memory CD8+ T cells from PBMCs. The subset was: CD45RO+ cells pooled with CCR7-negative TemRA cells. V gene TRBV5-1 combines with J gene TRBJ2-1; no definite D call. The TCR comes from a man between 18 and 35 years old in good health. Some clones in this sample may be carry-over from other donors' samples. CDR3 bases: TGCGCCAGCAGCTTCAGTTATGAGCAGTTCTTC. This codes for CASSFSYEQFF.